This T cell receptor beta chain was identified during a study of T cell changes during pregnancy in multiple sclerosis. Clones were read by immunoSEQ multiplex PCR, and TCRdb kept only the in-frame ones, dropping some. The sample lists approximately 48,000 clones; roughly 92% were seen once. The CDR3 consists of 16 residues. V dropped 1 base and J dropped 0 bases, with 10 bases sitting between them. In germline, CDR1 is SGDLS, CDR2 YYNGEE. The TCR was taken from a female donor with multiple sclerosis, enrolled in a pregnancy study. The chain links TRBV9 to TRBJ1-4; D not resolved. The material sequenced was CD4+ T cells from peripheral blood mononuclear cells, taken in the second trimester of pregnancy. CDR3 DNA: TGTGCCAGCAGCGTACTTAGCGCGGCAACTAATGAAAAACTGTTTTTT. It encodes CASSVLSAATNEKLFF.